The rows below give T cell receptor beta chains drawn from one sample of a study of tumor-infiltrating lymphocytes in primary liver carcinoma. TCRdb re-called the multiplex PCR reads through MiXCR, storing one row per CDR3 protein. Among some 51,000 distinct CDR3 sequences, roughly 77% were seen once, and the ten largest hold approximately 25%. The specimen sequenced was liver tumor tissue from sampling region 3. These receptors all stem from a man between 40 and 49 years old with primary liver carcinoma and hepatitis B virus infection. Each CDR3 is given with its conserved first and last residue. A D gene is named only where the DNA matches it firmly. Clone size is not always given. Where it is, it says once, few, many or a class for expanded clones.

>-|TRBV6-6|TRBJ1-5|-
CAGSYEDQPQRF
TGTGCCGGCAGTTACGAAGATCAGCCCCAGCGTTTT
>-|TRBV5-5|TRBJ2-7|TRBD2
CVSSIISGDYEQYF
TGTGTCAGCAGCATAATTAGCGGGGACTACGAGCAGTACTTC
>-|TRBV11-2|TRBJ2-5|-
CASILVSGASRQESQYF
TGTGCCAGCATCTTAGTCAGTGGGGCCAGTCGGCAAGAGTCCCAGTACTTC
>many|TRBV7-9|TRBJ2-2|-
CASSFNSGELFF
TGTGCCAGCAGCTTTAACAGCGGGGAGCTGTTTTTT
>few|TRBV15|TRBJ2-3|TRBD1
CATSKDRGRGDTQYF
TGTGCCACCAGCAAAGACAGGGGAAGGGGAGATACGCAGTATTTT
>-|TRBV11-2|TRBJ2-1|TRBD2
CASNLDIRLAMGEQFF
TGTGCTAGCAACTTGGATATCAGACTAGCCATGGGTGAGCAGTTCTTC
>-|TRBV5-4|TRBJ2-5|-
CASSFFHEGEENQYF
TGTGCCAGCAGCTTTTTTCACGAGGGAGAAGAGAACCAGTACTTC
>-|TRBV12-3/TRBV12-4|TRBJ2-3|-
CASSFPPSTWGPSTDTQYF
TGTGCGAGCAGTTTCCCCCCCTCAACATGGGGCCCTAGCACAGATACGCAGTATTTT
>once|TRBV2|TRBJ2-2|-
CVSSELEILTGELFF
TGTGTCAGCAGTGAATTGGAGATCCTCACCGGGGAGCTGTTTTTT
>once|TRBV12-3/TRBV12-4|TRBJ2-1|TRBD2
CATIGLAGLDEQFF
TGTGCCACCATTGGACTAGCGGGGCTTGATGAGCAGTTCTTC
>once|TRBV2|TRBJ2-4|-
CASRPPTDTQYF
TGTGCCTCCAGACCCCCTACGGACACTCAGTACTTC
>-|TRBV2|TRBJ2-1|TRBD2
CASRGGVSGGKNEQFF
TGTGCCAGCAGGGGGGGGGTTAGCGGAGGGAAGAATGAGCAGTTCTTC
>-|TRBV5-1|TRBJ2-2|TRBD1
CASSSERQGIYGELFF
TGCGCCAGCAGCTCGGAGAGACAGGGAATATACGGGGAGCTGTTTTTT
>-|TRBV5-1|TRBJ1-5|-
CANSYGDGGQPQHF
TGTGCCAACAGCTATGGGGACGGGGGTCAGCCCCAGCATTTT
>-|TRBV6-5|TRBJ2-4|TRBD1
CASSFPGQGMNIRYF
TGTGCCAGTAGTTTTCCGGGACAGGGGATGAACATTCGGTACTTC
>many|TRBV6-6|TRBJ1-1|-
CASSYRGETEAFF
TGTGCCAGCAGTTACCGAGGGGAAACTGAAGCTTTCTTT
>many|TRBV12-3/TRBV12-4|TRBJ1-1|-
CASSLRQYGTEAFF
TGTGCCAGCAGTTTAAGACAGTATGGGACTGAAGCTTTCTTT
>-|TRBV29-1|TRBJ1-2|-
CSVWIWEVGYIF
TGCAGCGTGTGGATATGGGAGGTTGGCTACATCTTC
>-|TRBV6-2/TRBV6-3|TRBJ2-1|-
CSSTRGPLYNEQFF
TGTTCCAGCACCAGGGGCCCTCTTTACAACGAGCAGTTCTTT
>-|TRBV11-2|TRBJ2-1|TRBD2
CAASSRPSGRIYEQFF
TGTGCCGCCAGCTCGCGCCCCAGCGGGAGGATCTACGAGCAGTTCTTC
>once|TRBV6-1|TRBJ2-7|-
CASTVGAGAAYEQYF
TGTGCCAGCACCGTGGGGGCGGGAGCCGCATACGAGCAGTACTTC
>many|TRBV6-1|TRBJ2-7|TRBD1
CASSEGVPGQGGWSSYEQYF
TGTGCCAGCAGTGAAGGGGTTCCGGGACAGGGAGGATGGAGCTCCTACGAGCAGTACTTC
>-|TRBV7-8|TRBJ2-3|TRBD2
CTSGVAGPDTQYF
TGTACCAGCGGCGTAGCGGGACCAGATACGCAGTATTTT
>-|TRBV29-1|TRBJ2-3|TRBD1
CSVHRGSDTRYF
TGCAGCGTCCACAGGGGGTCGGATACCCGGTATTTT
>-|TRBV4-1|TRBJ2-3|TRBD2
CASSQGVGTSGNGTDTQYF
TGCGCCAGTAGCCAAGGGGTTGGGACTAGCGGGAATGGCACAGATACGCAGTATTTT
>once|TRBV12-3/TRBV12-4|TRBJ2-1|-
CASTTGQKGNEHFF
TGTGCCAGTACTACTGGTCAGAAGGGCAATGAGCACTTCTTC
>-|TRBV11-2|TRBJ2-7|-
CASSRGSGRTYGQYF
TGTGCCAGCAGCCGAGGTTCTGGCAGGACTTACGGGCAGTACTTC
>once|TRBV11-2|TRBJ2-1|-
CAIGRDQPSYSEQFF
TGTGCCATCGGGCGAGACCAGCCATCCTACAGTGAGCAGTTCTTC
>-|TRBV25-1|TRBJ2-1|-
CASSEWRGGYNEQFF
TGTGCCAGCAGTGAATGGCGTGGGGGCTACAATGAGCAGTTCTTC
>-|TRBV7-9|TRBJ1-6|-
CASSLATQCIGSSPLHF
TGTGCCAGCAGCTTAGCGACACAGTGTATCGGAAGTTCACCCCTCCACTTT
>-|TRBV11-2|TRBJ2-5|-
CASRLMGDSQHF
TGTGCCAGCAGATTAATGGGAGACAGCCAGCACTTC
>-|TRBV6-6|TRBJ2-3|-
CASSYRVEYSSQPQYF
TGTGCCAGCAGTTACCGAGTAGAGTATAGCAGCCAGCCCCAGTATTTT